This T cell receptor beta chain was captured by sequencing in a study of cytomegalovirus exposure and HLA in healthy donors. Regarding the study as a whole: A later analysis showed TCR association rates differing by HLA locus, peaking at DRB1 and lowest at HLA-C.

Trimming took off 0 bases at V and 0 bases at J, with 9 bases between the two ends. Germline V gene data show CDR1 as KGHSH and CDR2 as LQKENI. CDR3 length equals 15 residues. PCR employed 60 Vbeta and 13 Jbeta primers. TCRdb's table, derived via immunoSEQ multiplex PCR, lists solely in-frame clones and lacks some. The repertoire consists of about 110,000 clones, with under 85% occurring once and the leading ten covering roughly 8%. Concerning this clone itself: The antigen remains undetermined.

This clonotype was obtained from a woman between 45 and 60 years old in good health and CMV-seropositive. Sequencing was carried out using PBMCs. The chain is built from TRBV18 and TRBJ2-7; no definite D call. The CDR3 DNA follows: TGTGCCAGCTCACCACCGGGCGTAAGCTCCTACGAGCAGTACTTC. This encodes CASSPPGVSSYEQYF.